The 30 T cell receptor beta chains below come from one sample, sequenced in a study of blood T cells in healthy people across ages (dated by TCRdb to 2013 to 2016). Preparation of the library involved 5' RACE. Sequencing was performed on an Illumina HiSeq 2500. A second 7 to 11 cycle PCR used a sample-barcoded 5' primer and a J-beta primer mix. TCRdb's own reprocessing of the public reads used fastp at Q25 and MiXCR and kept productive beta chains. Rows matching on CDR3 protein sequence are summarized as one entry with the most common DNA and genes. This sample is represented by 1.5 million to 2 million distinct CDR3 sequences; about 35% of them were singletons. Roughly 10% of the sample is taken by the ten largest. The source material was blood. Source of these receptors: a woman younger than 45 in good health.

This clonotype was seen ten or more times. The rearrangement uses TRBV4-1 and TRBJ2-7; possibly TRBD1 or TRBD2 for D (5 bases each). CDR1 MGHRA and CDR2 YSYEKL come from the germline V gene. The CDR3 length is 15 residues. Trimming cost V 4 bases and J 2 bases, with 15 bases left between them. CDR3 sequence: CASSPPGTTPYEQYF. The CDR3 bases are TGCGCCAGCAGCCCACCCGGGACGACGCCCTACGAGCAGTACTTC.

The CDR3 region is CASSLTGLAGVGSNEQFF. In nucleotides, the CDR3 is TGTGCCAGCAGCTTAACGGGACTAGCGGGAGTTGGATCCAATGAGCAGTTCTTC. The chain recombines TRBV7-3 with TRBJ2-1; 14 bases are shared with TRBD2. Trimming at V came to 0 bases and at J to 6 bases, leaving 7 bases not matched to a gene. Germline CDR1 SGHTA, CDR2 FQGTGA. The CDR3 extends over 18 amino acids.

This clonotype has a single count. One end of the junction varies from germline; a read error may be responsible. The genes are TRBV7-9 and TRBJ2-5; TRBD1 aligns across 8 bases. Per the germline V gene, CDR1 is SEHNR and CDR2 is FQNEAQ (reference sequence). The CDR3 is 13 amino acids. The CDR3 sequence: CASSLSGGAVLGF. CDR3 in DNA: TGTGCCAGCAGCTTATCAGGGGGCGCGGTGTTGGGCTTC. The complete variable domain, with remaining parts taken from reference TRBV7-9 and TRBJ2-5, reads DTGVSQNPRHKITKRGQNVTFRCDPISEHNRLYWYRQTLGQGPEFLTYFQNEAQLEKSRLLSDRFSAERPKGSFSTLEIQRTEQGDSAMYLCASSLSGGAVLGFGPGTRLLVL.

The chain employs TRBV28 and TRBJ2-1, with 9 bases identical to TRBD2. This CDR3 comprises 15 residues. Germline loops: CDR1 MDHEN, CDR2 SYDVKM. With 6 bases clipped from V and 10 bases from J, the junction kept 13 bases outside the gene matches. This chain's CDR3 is CASSSRSGRLDEQFF. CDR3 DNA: TGTGCCAGCAGCTCGCGTAGCGGGAGACTGGACGAGCAGTTCTTC.

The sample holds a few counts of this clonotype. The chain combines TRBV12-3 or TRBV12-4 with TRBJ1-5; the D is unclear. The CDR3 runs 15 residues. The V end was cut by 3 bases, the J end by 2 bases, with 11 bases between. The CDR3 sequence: CASSLGSRRNQPQHF. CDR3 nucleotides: TGTGCCAGCAGTTTGGGATCTCGGCGCAATCAGCCCCAGCATTTT.

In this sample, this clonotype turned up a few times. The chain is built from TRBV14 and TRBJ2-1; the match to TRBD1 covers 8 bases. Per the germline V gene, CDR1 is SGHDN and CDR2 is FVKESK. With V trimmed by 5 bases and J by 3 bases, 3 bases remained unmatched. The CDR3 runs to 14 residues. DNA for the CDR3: TGTGCCAGCAGCGCAGGGGGCGACTACAATGAGCAGTTCTTC. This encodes CASSAGGDYNEQFF.

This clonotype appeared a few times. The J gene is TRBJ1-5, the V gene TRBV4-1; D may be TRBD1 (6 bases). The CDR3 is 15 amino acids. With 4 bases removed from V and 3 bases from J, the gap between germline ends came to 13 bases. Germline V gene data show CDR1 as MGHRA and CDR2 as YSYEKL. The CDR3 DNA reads TGCGCCAGCAGCCGCCCAGGGGTTTCCAATCAGCCCCAGCATTTT. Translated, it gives CASSRPGVSNQPQHF.

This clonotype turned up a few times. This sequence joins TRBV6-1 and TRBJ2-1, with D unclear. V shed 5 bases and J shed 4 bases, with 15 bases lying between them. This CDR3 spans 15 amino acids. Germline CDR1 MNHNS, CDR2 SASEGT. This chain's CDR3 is CASSPLVGRYNEQFF. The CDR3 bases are TGTGCCAGCAGTCCGCTTGTGGGTCGGTACAATGAGCAGTTCTTC.

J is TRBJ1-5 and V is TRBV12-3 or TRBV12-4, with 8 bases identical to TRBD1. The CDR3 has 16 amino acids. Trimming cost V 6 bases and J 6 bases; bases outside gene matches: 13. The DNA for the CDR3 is TGTGCCAGCAGCCTGCGGACAGGGACTATATCTCAGCCCCAGCATTTT. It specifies CASSLRTGTISQPQHF.

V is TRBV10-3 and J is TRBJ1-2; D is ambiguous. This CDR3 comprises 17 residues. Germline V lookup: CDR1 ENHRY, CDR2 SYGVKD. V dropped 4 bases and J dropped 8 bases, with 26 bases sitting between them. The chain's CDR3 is CAISGREAQGNLRGYTF. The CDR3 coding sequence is TGTGCCATCAGTGGGAGAGAGGCCCAAGGCAACCTAAGGGGCTACACCTTC.

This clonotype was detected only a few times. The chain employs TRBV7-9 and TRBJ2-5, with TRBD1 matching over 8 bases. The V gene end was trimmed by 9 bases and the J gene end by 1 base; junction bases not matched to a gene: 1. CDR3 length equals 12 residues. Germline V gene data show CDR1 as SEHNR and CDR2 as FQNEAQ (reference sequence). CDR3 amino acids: CASQGAQETQYF. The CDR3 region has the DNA TGTGCCAGTCAGGGGGCCCAAGAGACCCAGTACTTC.

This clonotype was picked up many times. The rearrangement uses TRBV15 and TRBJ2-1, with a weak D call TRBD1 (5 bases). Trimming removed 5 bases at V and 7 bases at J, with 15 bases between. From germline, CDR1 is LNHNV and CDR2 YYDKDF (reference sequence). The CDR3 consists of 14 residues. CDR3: CATSPRPKGNEQFF. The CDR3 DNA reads TGTGCCACCAGCCCCCGGCCAAAGGGGAATGAGCAGTTCTTC.

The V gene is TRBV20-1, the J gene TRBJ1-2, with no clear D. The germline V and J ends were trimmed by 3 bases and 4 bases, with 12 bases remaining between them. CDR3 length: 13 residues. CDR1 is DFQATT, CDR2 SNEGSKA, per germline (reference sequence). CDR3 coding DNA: TGCAGTGCTAGGCCCGGCAACCTCTATGGCTACACCTTC. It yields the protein CSARPGNLYGYTF.

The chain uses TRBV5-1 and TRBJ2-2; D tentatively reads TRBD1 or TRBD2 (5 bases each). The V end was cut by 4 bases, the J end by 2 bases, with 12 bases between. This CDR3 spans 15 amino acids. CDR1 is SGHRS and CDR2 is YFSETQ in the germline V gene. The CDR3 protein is CASSVRGGNTGELFF. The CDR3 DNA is TGCGCCAGCAGCGTACGGGGCGGCAACACCGGGGAGCTGTTTTTT.

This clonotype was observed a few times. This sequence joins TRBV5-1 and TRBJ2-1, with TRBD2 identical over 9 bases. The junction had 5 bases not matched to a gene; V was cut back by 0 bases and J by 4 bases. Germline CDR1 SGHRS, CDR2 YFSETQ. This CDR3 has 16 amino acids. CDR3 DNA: TGCGCCAGCAGCTTGGCATTAGCGGGGGAATACAATGAGCAGTTCTTC. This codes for CASSLALAGEYNEQFF.

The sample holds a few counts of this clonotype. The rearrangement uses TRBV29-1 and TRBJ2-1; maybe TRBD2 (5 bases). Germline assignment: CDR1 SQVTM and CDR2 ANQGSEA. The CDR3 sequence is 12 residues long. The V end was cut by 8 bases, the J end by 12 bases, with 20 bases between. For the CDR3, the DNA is TGCAGCTCGTTAGCAGGAGGTAGTGGGCAGTTCTTC. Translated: CSSLAGGSGQFF.

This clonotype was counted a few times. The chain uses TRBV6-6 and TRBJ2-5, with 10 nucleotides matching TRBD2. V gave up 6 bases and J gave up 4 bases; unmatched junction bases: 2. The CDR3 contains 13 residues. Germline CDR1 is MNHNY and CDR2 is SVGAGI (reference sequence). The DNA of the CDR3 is TGTGCCAGCAGGGCTAGCGGGGGAGAGACCCAGTACTTC. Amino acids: CASRASGGETQYF.

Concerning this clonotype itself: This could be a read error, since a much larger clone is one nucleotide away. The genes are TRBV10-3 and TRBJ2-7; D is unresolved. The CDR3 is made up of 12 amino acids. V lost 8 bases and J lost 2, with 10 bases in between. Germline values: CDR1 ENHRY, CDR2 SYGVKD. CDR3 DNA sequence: TGTGCCATCGAGACTCCTCCCTACGAGCAGTACTTC. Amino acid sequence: CAIETPPYEQYF.

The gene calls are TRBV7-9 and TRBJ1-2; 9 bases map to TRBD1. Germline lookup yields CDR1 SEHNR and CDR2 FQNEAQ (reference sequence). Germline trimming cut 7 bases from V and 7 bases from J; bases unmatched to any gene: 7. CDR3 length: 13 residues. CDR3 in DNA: TGTGCCAGCACAATTACAGGGGGCTCTGGCTACACCTTC. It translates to CASTITGGSGYTF.

CDR3 sequence (DNA): TGTGCCAGCAGCCAAGGACAGATCTCTGGAAACACCATATATTTT. Translated: CASSQGQISGNTIYF. The chain carries TRBV7-6 and TRBJ1-3; maybe TRBD1 (6 bases). The V end lost 5 bases, the J end lost 0 bases, and 11 bases lay between the germline ends. The germline gives CDR1 SGHVS, CDR2 FNYEAQ. The CDR3 has 15 residues. Supplemented by reference TRBV7-6 and TRBJ1-3, the full variable domain reads GAGVSQSPRYKVTKRGQDVALRCDPISGHVSLYWYRQALGQGPEFLTYFNYEAQQDKSGLPNDRFSAERPEGSISTLTIQRTEQRDSAMYRCASSQGQISGNTIYFGEGSWLTVV.

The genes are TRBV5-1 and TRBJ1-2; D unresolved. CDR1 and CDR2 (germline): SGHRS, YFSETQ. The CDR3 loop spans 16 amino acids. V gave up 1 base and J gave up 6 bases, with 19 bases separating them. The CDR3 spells CASSLTGGPGSDGYTF. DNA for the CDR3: TGCGCCAGCAGCTTGACGGGAGGGCCCGGGTCTGATGGCTACACCTTC.

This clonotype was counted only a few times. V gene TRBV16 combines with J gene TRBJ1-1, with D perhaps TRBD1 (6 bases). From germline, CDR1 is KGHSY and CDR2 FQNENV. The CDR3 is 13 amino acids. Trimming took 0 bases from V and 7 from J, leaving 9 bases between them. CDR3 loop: CASSQSRGVEAFF. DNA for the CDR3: TGTGCCAGCAGCCAATCGAGGGGGGTTGAAGCTTTCTTT.

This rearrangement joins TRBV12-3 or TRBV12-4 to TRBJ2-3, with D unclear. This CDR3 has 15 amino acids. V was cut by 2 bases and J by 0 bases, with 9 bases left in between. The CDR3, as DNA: TGTGCCAGCAGTTTACTATCAAGGAGCACAGATACGCAGTATTTT. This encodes CASSLLSRSTDTQYF.

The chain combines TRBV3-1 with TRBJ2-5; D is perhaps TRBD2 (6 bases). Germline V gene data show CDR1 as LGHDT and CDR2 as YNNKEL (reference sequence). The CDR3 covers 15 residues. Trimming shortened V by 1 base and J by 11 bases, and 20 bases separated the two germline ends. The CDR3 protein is CASSQGTGGVREQYF. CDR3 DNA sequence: TGTGCCAGCAGCCAAGGTACCGGGGGAGTGAGGGAGCAGTACTTC.

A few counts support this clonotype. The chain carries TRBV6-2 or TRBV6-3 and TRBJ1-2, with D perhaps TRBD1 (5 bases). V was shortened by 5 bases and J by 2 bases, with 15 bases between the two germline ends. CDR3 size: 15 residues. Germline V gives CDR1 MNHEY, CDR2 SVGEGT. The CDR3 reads CASSRDRGKNYGYTF. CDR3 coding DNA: TGTGCCAGCAGTCGGGACCGCGGGAAAAACTATGGCTACACCTTC.

For the CDR3, the DNA is TGCAGCGGCGGGACCAGGGGCGGGACTGAAGCTTTCTTT. This translates into CSGGTRGGTEAFF. This rearrangement joins TRBV29-1 to TRBJ1-1; possibly TRBD1 for D (6 bases). Trimming shortened V by 7 bases and J by 5 bases, and 17 bases separated the two germline ends. The CDR3 is 13 residues long. Germline V CDR1 and CDR2: SQVTM, ANQGSEA.

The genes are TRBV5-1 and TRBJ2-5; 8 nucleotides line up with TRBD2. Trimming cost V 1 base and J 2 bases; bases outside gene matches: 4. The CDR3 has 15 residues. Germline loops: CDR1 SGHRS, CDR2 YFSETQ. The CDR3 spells CASSLSGSVQETQYF. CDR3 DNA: TGCGCCAGCAGCTTGAGCGGGAGCGTTCAAGAGACCCAGTACTTC.

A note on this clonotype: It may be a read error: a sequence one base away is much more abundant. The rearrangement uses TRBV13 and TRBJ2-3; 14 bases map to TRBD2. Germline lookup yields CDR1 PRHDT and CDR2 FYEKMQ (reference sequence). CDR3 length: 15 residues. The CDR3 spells CACSSRTSGGDTQYF. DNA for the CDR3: TGTGCCTGCAGCTCCAGGACTAGCGGGGGGGATACGCAGTATTTT.

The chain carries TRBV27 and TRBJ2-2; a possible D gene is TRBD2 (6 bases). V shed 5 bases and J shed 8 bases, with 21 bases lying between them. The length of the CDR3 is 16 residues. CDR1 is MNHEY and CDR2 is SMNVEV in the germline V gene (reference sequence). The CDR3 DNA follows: TGTGCCAGCAGTCCAGACCCGAGACTAGTTAAAGGGGAGCTGTTTTTT. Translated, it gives CASSPDPRLVKGELFF.

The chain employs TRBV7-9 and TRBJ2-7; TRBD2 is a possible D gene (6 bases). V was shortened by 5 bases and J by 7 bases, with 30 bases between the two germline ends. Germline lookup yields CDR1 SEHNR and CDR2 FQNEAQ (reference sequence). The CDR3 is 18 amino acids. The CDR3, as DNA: TGTGCCAGCAGCCAACCCCGGGAGTGGACAATCTACGTTTCGGAGCAGTACTTC. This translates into CASSQPREWTIYVSEQYF.